The 17 T cell receptor beta chains below come from one sample, sequenced in a study of blood T cell repertoires in COVID-19. Repertoires were generated with immunoSEQ multiplex PCR, while TCRdb's copy carries only in-frame clones and drops some. The table includes about 100,000 clones, 80% to 90% detected once. The sample comprised peripheral blood. Receptors originate from a man aged 60-69 years with acute or convalescent COVID-19.

This rearrangement joins TRBV29-1 to TRBJ1-1; D ambiguous. CDR3 length: 14 amino acids. Per germline, CDR1 SQVTM and CDR2 ANQGSEA. V was clipped by 8 bases and J by 0 bases, with 16 bases between them. The CDR3 here is CSTDGVAMNTEAFF. CDR3 DNA: TGCAGCACCGACGGGGTGGCCATGAACACTGAAGCTTTCTTT.

This chain links TRBV23-1 with TRBJ1-1; D is undetermined. TRBV23-1 is identified as an open reading frame with a role that is uncertain. The CDR3 has 13 residues. V dropped 4 bases and J dropped 6 bases, with 12 bases sitting between them. CDR3 DNA: TGCGCCAGCAGTCCTTGGACCGGGGCTGAAGCTTTCTTT. The encoded protein is CASSPWTGAEAFF.

The chain recombines TRBV4-1 with TRBJ2-6; a weak D match, TRBD2 (5 bases). The CDR3 contains 16 residues. V lost 0 bases and J 5 bases, leaving 11 bases between the germline ends. CDR1 and CDR2 from the germline V gene are MGHRA and YSYEKL. The DNA of the CDR3 is TGCGCCAGCAGCCAAGAAGAGGGCCTGAGGGCCAACGTCCTGACTTTC. Its translation is CASSQEEGLRANVLTF.

The CDR3 bases are TGTGCCAGCAGTCCCCTGGGGGAGCTAGCGGGAGGGCCAAGAGAGACCCAGTACTTC. It specifies CASSPLGELAGGPRETQYF. This chain uses TRBV27 with TRBJ2-5; 12 bases map to TRBD2. The V segment lost 5 bases and the J segment 4 bases; nucleotides outside the gene matches: 17. Germline CDR1 reads MNHEY; CDR2 reads SMNVEV (reference sequence). This CDR3 has 19 residues.

This clone has a count of ten or more. The chain combines TRBV9 with TRBJ2-7, with D possibly being TRBD1 (8 bases). V was pared by 0 bases and J by 6 bases, with 19 bases between. CDR1 is SGDLS, CDR2 YYNGEE, per germline. This CDR3 contains 16 residues. CDR3: CASSVGAGTGGGEQYF. DNA of the CDR3: TGTGCCAGCAGCGTAGGAGCGGGGACAGGTGGGGGCGAGCAGTACTTC.

The chain uses TRBV4-3 and TRBJ2-1, with 7 bases aligning to TRBD2. The CDR3 spans 16 residues. CDR1 and CDR2 (germline): LGHNA, YSLEER. V dropped 3 bases and J dropped 2; count of bases not matched to a gene: 7. CDR3 sequence (DNA): TGCGCCAGCAGCCAGGTACTTGGGGGGGCCTACAATGAGCAGTTCTTC. This translates into CASSQVLGGAYNEQFF.

This clone was recorded only once. This chain joins TRBV11-2 and TRBJ1-6; TRBD1 matches 8 bases. V shed 5 bases, J shed 3 bases, and the junction held 9 bases outside the gene matches. Looked up from germline, CDR1 is SGHAT and CDR2 is FQNNGV. This CDR3 has 17 amino acids. CDR3 sequence reads: CASSAATGTGYNSPLHF. The CDR3 DNA reads as TGTGCCAGCAGCGCGGCAACCGGGACAGGCTATAATTCACCCCTCCACTTT.

The chain combines TRBV27 with TRBJ2-1; 10 bases match TRBD2. After removal of 4 bases from V and 8 bases from J, the junction contained 8 bases not matched to a gene. The CDR3 runs 15 residues. The germline V gene encodes CDR1 MNHEY and CDR2 SMNVEV (reference sequence). CDR3 sequence reads: CASSYVASGSYEQFF. In DNA, the CDR3 is TGTGCCAGCAGTTACGTGGCTAGCGGGAGCTATGAGCAGTTCTTC.

The chain joins TRBV4-3 to TRBJ1-1; 8 bases match TRBD1. CDR1 is LGHNA and CDR2 is YSLEER in the germline V gene. This CDR3 contains 14 residues. The ends lost 3 bases at V and 10 bases at J; junction bases unmatched: 10. CDR3 bases: TGCGCCAGCAGCCATTCGACAGGGGATCGAGGAGCTTTCTTT. The encoded protein is CASSHSTGDRGAFF.

V gene TRBV7-2 combines with J gene TRBJ1-2; 11 bases are shared with TRBD1. With V trimmed by 3 bases and J by 3 bases, 3 bases remained unmatched. The CDR3 totals 15 residues. CDR1 is SGHTA and CDR2 is FQGNSA in the germline V gene. DNA for the CDR3: TGTGCCAGCAGCTTTAGGACAGGGGGCGACTATGGCTACACCTTC. Amino acid sequence: CASSFRTGGDYGYTF. Full variable domain (remainder filled in from reference TRBV7-2 and TRBJ1-2): GAGVSQSPSNKVTEKGKDVELRCDPISGHTALYWYRQSLGQGLEFLIYFQGNSAPDKSGLPSDRFSAERTGGSVSTLTIQRTQQEDSAVYLCASSFRTGGDYGYTFGSGTRLTVV.

The chain is built from TRBV11-2 and TRBJ2-2, with a possible D match to TRBD1 (6 bases). The CDR3 loop spans 15 amino acids. Trimming removed 6 bases at V and 4 bases at J, with 15 bases between. CDR1 is SGHAT, CDR2 FQNNGV, per germline. The CDR3 DNA is TGTGCCAGCAGTTATAACAGGGACCTCACCGGGGAGCTGTTTTTT. It translates to CASSYNRDLTGELFF.

V is TRBV4-1 and J is TRBJ1-1, with TRBD1 as a possible D gene (6 bases). CDR3 length: 16 amino acids. Germline values: CDR1 MGHRA, CDR2 YSYEKL. The V end was cut by 5 bases, the J end by 4 bases, with 20 bases between. In DNA form, the CDR3 reads TGCGCCAGCAGCACTCGGACAGCCACCCTCACCACTGAAGCTTTCTTT. This gives the protein CASSTRTATLTTEAFF.

The CDR3: CASSQTSGFQETQYF. The CDR3 bases are TGTGCCAGCAGCCAAACTAGCGGGTTCCAAGAGACCCAGTACTTC. The chain combines TRBV3-1 (or the pseudogene TRBV3-2) with TRBJ2-5, with TRBD2 identical over 9 bases. CDR1 is LGHDT and CDR2 is YNNKEL in the germline V gene (reference sequence). The CDR3 is 15 amino acids. Germline trimming cut 2 bases from V and 1 base from J; bases unmatched to any gene: 2.

The V and J genes are TRBV29-1 and TRBJ2-2, with 8 nucleotides matching TRBD1. The CDR3 spans 12 residues. CDR1 SQVTM and CDR2 ANQGSEA come from the germline V gene. Trimming took 8 bases from V and 4 from J; bases not matched to a gene: 3. The CDR3 DNA reads as TGCAGCACCGGACAGGGCACCGGGGAGCTGTTTTTT. It is translated as CSTGQGTGELFF.

The chain employs TRBV29-1 and TRBJ1-1, with D tentatively TRBD1 (5 bases). This CDR3 has 10 residues. Trimming took 6 bases from V and 7 from J, leaving 9 bases between them. The V gene's germline CDR1 is SQVTM and CDR2 ANQGSEA. The DNA of the CDR3 is TGCAGCGTGGGGCAGGTTGAAGCTTTCTTT. It encodes CSVGQVEAFF. The full variable domain, in which reference TRBV29-1 and TRBJ1-1 provide the parts outside the CDR3, is SAVISQKPSRDICQRGTSLTIQCQVDSQVTMMFWYRQQPGQSLTLIATANQGSEATYESGFVIDKFPISRPNLTFSTLTVSNMSPEDSSIYLCSVGQVEAFFGQGTRLTVV.

V is TRBV7-2 and J is TRBJ2-1; 7 bases map to TRBD2. V gave up 0 bases and J gave up 4 bases; unmatched junction bases: 9. This CDR3 comprises 17 residues. Germline V gene data show CDR1 as SGHTA and CDR2 as FQGNSA. The CDR3 DNA reads as TGTGCCAGCAGCTTAGCGCGCGGGGGAAAGGGATACAATGAGCAGTTCTTC. Amino acids: CASSLARGGKGYNEQFF.

CDR3 coding DNA: TGTGCCAGCAGTTTGGGACTAGCGGGGAGGACCGGGGAGCTGTTTTTT. Amino acid sequence: CASSLGLAGRTGELFF. The J gene is TRBJ2-2, the V gene TRBV6-6; TRBD2 aligns across 13 bases. CDR3 size: 16 residues. From germline, CDR1 is MNHNY and CDR2 SVGAGI (reference sequence). Trimming removed 4 bases from V and 5 bases from J; junction bases left unmatched: 4.